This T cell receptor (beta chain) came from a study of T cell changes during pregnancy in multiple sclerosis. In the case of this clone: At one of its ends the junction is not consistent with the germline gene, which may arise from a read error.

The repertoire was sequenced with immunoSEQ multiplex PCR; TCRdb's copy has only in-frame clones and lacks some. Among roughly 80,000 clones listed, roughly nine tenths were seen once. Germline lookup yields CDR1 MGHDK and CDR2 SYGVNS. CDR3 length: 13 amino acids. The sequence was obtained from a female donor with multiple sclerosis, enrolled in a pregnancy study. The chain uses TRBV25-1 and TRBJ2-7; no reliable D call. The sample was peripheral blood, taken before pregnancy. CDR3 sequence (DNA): TGTGCCAGCAGTGTTTCTGCGACTTACGGGCAGTACTTC. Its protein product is CASSVSATYGQYF.